This TCR beta chain was observed in a study of T cell responses to AZD1222 COVID-19 vaccine. To note about this clone: Its antigen remains unidentified.

Libraries were prepared by immunoSEQ multiplex PCR; TCRdb keeps only in-frame clonotypes and omits some of them. The data show some 110,000 clones, roughly 88% seen once. V dropped 4 bases and J dropped 3 bases, with 9 bases sitting between them. This CDR3 has 13 residues. Per germline, CDR1 MNHEY and CDR2 SMNVEV (reference sequence). Study-level points and caveats: It was only after the peak T cell response that any repertoires were sampled. Only six individuals given AZD1222 were seropositive at baseline. Donors in the cohort were predominantly white British and more often female, and clonal diversity was possibly underestimated. Close to half of all spike-specific TCRs reportedly target regions of the variants that are unmutated.

This sequence originates from an adult in good health. The sample in question was peripheral blood, obtained on day 0 of MenACWY control vaccination. This sequence joins TRBV27 and TRBJ1-2; D is perhaps TRBD1 (5 bases). CDR3: CASSSAGHYGYTF. CDR3 bases: TGTGCCAGCAGTTCCGCAGGGCACTATGGCTACACCTTC.